This T cell receptor (beta chain) was sequenced for a study of early T cells in non-severe SARS-CoV-2 infection. Study-level information: Chains were unpaired, as sequencing was done on bulk RNA from unsorted whole blood.

Notes on the study in general: Matching with VDJdb favored anti-spike CD8 responses (missing private and CD4 specificities).

As to this clonotype: The target antigen is unknown.

Individual cDNA molecules received unique molecular identifiers. TCRdb re-analysed the 5' RACE reads in MiXCR, keeping a single row per CDR3 protein. The sample comprises tens of thousands of distinct CDR3 sequences, around 12% of which are singletons, and about 4.2% rests with the top ten. The CDR3 sequence is 14 residues long. Germline-derived CDR1 and CDR2 are SNHLY and FYNNEI. Trimming cost V 2 bases and J 5 bases; bases outside gene matches: 5. The specimen was whole blood. V gene TRBV2 combines with J gene TRBJ2-7; 8 nucleotides agree with TRBD2. This sequence was found in an adult who was a healthcare worker with PCR-confirmed SARS-CoV-2 infection or an uninfected control (not recorded which). Here the CDR3 DNA reads TGTGCCAGCAGTGAAATGGCACTAGCGGACGAGCAGTACTTC. This translates into CASSEMALADEQYF.